This TCR beta chain was sequenced during a study of OX40 agonist ivuxolimab in advanced cancers. Study information: Six ivuxolimab dose levels, 0.01 to 10 mg/kg, were given intravenously every 2 weeks. Mean age about 60 years, range about 23 to 80; around 80% male.

A word on this clone: The antigen is not known.

The study's findings and limits: By week 6 at 0.1 to 3.0 mg/kg, blood CD4+ and CD8+ T cells had expanded clonally.

CDR1 WSHSY and CDR2 SAAADI come from the germline V gene. J gave up 3 bases and V 10 bases, and 9 bases lay outside the gene matches. The CDR3 spans 14 residues. Measured with immunoSEQ multiplex PCR; TCRdb has only the in-frame clones, and not every one. The sample consists of around 79,000 clones, about 91% of them appearing once. This clonotype was obtained from an adult with an advanced solid tumor such as melanoma, head and neck, liver or kidney cancer. V is TRBV10-2 and J is TRBJ2-1, with TRBD2 identical over 7 bases. Sequenced material: CD4+ or CD8+ T cells sorted from blood, taken in a trial of the OX40 agonist ivuxolimab. CDR3 DNA sequence: TGCGCCAAAAAACCCAGCGGGAACTACAATGAGCAGTTCTTC. This sequence encodes CAKKPSGNYNEQFF.